The 9 T cell receptor beta chains listed next were all sequenced from one sample in a study of T cell responses to AZD1222 COVID-19 vaccine. Produced via immunoSEQ multiplex PCR; TCRdb's table is partial and in-frame only. The data contain 90,000 or so clones, roughly nine tenths of them seen just once; the ten biggest clones take up 2% to 2.5%. The sequencing used peripheral blood, collected on day 0 of AZD1222 vaccination. All receptors derive from an adult in good health.

This chain connects TRBV1 to TRBJ2-3. TRBV1 is a pseudogene segment. The CDR3 has 18 residues. CDR3 protein: CTPRQQPGQRIRTDTQYF. CDR3 nucleotide sequence: TGCACCCCCAGGCAGCAGCCCGGTCAGCGTATCCGCACAGATACGCAGTATTTT.

The chain has TRBV13 and TRBJ2-1, with TRBD2 matching 7 bases. Trimming removed 3 bases from V and 7 bases from J; junction bases left unmatched: 3. CDR1 PRHDT and CDR2 FYEKMQ come from the germline V gene (reference sequence). This CDR3 contains 13 residues. This chain's CDR3 is CASSLRGGNEQFF. The CDR3 nucleotides are TGTGCCAGCAGCTTGAGGGGAGGGAATGAGCAGTTCTTC. The full variable domain, in which reference TRBV13 and TRBJ2-1 provide the parts outside the CDR3, is AAGVIQSPRHLIKEKRETATLKCYPIPRHDTVYWYQQGPGQDPQFLISFYEKMQSDKGSIPDRFSAQQFSDYHSELNMSSLELGDSALYFCASSLRGGNEQFFGPGTRLTVL.

The chain uses TRBV28 and TRBJ1-5; D remains unclear. Germline lookup yields CDR1 MDHEN and CDR2 SYDVKM. V was clipped by 4 bases and J by 0 bases, with 10 bases between them. The CDR3 totals 15 residues. CDR3 residues: CASSSWPDSNQPQHF. In DNA, the CDR3 is TGTGCCAGCAGTTCCTGGCCCGATAGCAATCAGCCCCAGCATTTT. Full variable domain (outside the CDR3, taken from reference TRBV28 and TRBJ1-5): DVKVTQSSRYLVKRTGEKVFLECVQDMDHENMFWYRQDPGLGLRLIYFSYDVKMKEKGDIPEGYSVSREKKERFSLILESASTNQTSMYLCASSSWPDSNQPQHFGDGTRLSIL.

CDR3 coding DNA: TGTGCCAGCAGCTCAGCTAGCACAGATACGCAGTATTTT. Translated, it gives CASSSASTDTQYF. The chain links TRBV6-4 to TRBJ2-3; D remains unclear. CDR1 is MRHNA and CDR2 is SNTAGT in the germline V gene. There are 13 residues in the CDR3. Trimming left V 6 bases short and J 0 bases short, with 7 bases between.

This sequence joins TRBV9 and TRBJ1-1, with a possible D match to TRBD1 (5 bases). V lost 3 bases to trimming and J lost 7 bases, with 19 bases between them. This CDR3 is built from 15 residues. Germline values: CDR1 SGDLS, CDR2 YYNGEE. CDR3 sequence reads: CASSASAGVGVEAFF. Written as DNA, the CDR3 is TGTGCCAGCAGCGCCTCGGCGGGGGTAGGCGTTGAAGCTTTCTTT.

This clone was seen just once. V is TRBV19 and J is TRBJ2-2; D unclear. Trimming pared 4 bases from V and 9 bases from J, leaving 12 bases between. The CDR3 spans 13 residues. Germline V gene lookup returns CDR1 LNHDA and CDR2 SQIVND (reference sequence). The CDR3 loop reads CASSTPPGRELFF. CDR3 sequence (DNA): TGTGCCAGTAGTACTCCGCCGGGTCGGGAGCTGTTTTTT.

The V and J genes are TRBV27 and TRBJ2-6; D is unclear. The germline CDR1 and CDR2 sequences are MNHEY and SMNVEV (reference sequence). Trimming shortened V by 9 bases and J by 1 base, and 13 bases separated the two germline ends. The CDR3 loop spans 15 amino acids. The CDR3 DNA reads TGTGCCAGTCTTGGTACTAAATCTGGGGCCAACGTCCTGACTTTC. Translation: CASLGTKSGANVLTF.

The V call is TRBV7-2, the J call TRBJ2-7; D is possibly TRBD1 (5 bases). Trimming stripped 11 bases from V and 3 bases from J, with 17 bases between. The CDR3 has 13 amino acids. Looked up from germline, CDR1 is SGHTA and CDR2 is FQGNSA. The CDR3 DNA reads TGTGCCTCAGGGCCCTCCCTTTTCTACGAGCAGTACTTC. Protein sequence: CASGPSLFYEQYF.

The rearrangement joins TRBV6-2 or TRBV6-3 to TRBJ2-1, with D tentatively TRBD1 (6 bases). Germline CDR1 and CDR2: MNHEY and SVGEGT. V was pared by 5 bases and J by 3 bases, with 14 bases between. This CDR3 has 15 amino acids. CDR3: CASSPGTKDYNEQFF. The CDR3, as DNA: TGTGCCAGCAGTCCAGGGACAAAGGACTACAATGAGCAGTTCTTC.